Following are 23 T cell receptor beta chains from one sample sequenced in a study of beta chain features in type 1 diabetes. Their cognate antigens are unknown. Study results and limitations: All four CD4+ subsets from Type 1 diabetes patients carried moderately but significantly shorter TCRB CDR3s.

Of the isolated RNA, all was reverse transcribed, and so the sequenced material was expressed TCRB transcripts. Profiled with immunoSEQ multiplex PCR; TCRdb holds only in-frame clones, not every one. The profile shows hundreds of thousands of clones, around 15% of them singletons. The sequenced sample consisted of naive CD4+ T cells from blood. The receptors come from a man between 18 and 35 years old with type 1 diabetes.

The chain recombines TRBV29-1 with TRBJ2-3; 9 bases map to TRBD2. With 6 bases clipped from V and 1 base from J, the junction kept 14 bases outside the gene matches. In germline, CDR1 is SQVTM, CDR2 ANQGSEA. The CDR3 extends over 17 amino acids. CDR3 region: CSVPGASGTRRTDTQYF. The CDR3 DNA reads TGCAGCGTCCCGGGGGCTAGCGGGACTAGACGCACAGATACGCAGTATTTT.

Comments on this clone: The CDR3 end shows no conserved phenylalanine or tryptophan, and so a read error is likely. The limits of the CDR3 on the DNA are not certain, so only TCRdb's listed CDR3 is given. The V call is TRBV10-3, the J call TRBJ2-7; the D call TRBD2 from the table was never checked on the DNA. The CDR3 extends over 12 residues, inclusive of both ends. Germline CDR1 reads ENHRY; CDR2 reads SYGVKD. Here the CDR3 reads CAISETSGPISL.

This chain links TRBV28 with TRBJ1-1; D remains ambiguous. CDR1 and CDR2 (germline): MDHEN, SYDVKM. There are 12 residues in the CDR3. V was cut by 2 bases and J by 1 base, with 2 bases left in between. This CDR3 reads CASSLANTEAFF. CDR3 DNA sequence: TGTGCCAGCAGTTTAGCGAACACTGAAGCTTTCTTT. The full variable domain, completed using reference TRBV28 and TRBJ1-1, is DVKVTQSSRYLVKRTGEKVFLECVQDMDHENMFWYRQDPGLGLRLIYFSYDVKMKEKGDIPEGYSVSREKKERFSLILESASTNQTSMYLCASSLANTEAFFGQGTRLTVV.

This clone was counted only a few times. The sample has other DNA sequences that encode this CDR3 too. The chain joins TRBV5-1 to TRBJ2-1; the D gene is possibly TRBD1 (5 bases). Germline V CDR1 and CDR2: SGHRS, YFSETQ. This CDR3 is built from 15 residues. The V end lost 1 base, the J end lost 1 base, and 9 bases lay between the germline ends. CDR3 nucleotide sequence: TGCGCCAGCAGCTTGCAGGGTGGGTCCTACAATGAGCAGTTCTTC. It yields the protein CASSLQGGSYNEQFF. The entire variable domain, with the rest obtained from reference TRBV5-1 and TRBJ2-1, is as follows: KAGVTQTPRYLIKTRGQQVTLSCSPISGHRSVSWYQQTPGQGLQFLFEYFSETQRNKGNFPGRFSGRQFSNSRSEMNVSTLELGDSALYLCASSLQGGSYNEQFFGPGTRLTVL.

This clone has only a few counts. The chain has TRBV10-3 and TRBJ2-7, with D possibly being TRBD2 (6 bases). Trimming took off 9 bases at V and 3 bases at J, with 21 bases between the two ends. Germline lookup yields CDR1 ENHRY and CDR2 SYGVKD. The CDR3 extends over 15 amino acids. The DNA for the CDR3 is TGTGCCATGAAGGATGAGACGAAGGGAGGCTACGAGCAGTACTTC. Its translation: CAMKDETKGGYEQYF.

CDR3 in DNA: TGTGCCAGCAGTGAAGGGAGGGGGGCCAGCACTGAAGCTTTCTTT. Amino acids: CASSEGRGASTEAFF. The V and J genes are TRBV6-1 and TRBJ1-1; possible D gene TRBD1, 6 bases. V was clipped by 1 base and J by 4 bases, with 13 bases between them. The CDR3 loop spans 15 amino acids. Germline CDR1 reads MNHNS; CDR2 reads SASEGT.

This clone was counted a few times. This rearrangement joins TRBV5-1 to TRBJ2-1; D possibly uses TRBD1 or TRBD2 (5 bases each). The CDR3 has 13 residues. Trimming took off 7 bases at V and 2 bases at J, with 10 bases between the two ends. Germline assignment: CDR1 SGHRS and CDR2 YFSETQ. This CDR3 reads CASLGPPYNEQFF. For the CDR3, the DNA is TGCGCCAGCCTGGGACCGCCCTACAATGAGCAGTTCTTC.

This clone has a handful of counts. The chain is built from TRBV4-3 and TRBJ1-1; unclear D gene. Germline CDR1 is LGHNA and CDR2 is YSLEER. This CDR3 spans 13 amino acids. Trimming took off 1 base at V and 6 bases at J, with 9 bases between the two ends. The CDR3 loop reads CASSQVVDSEAFF. In nucleotides, the CDR3 is TGCGCCAGCAGCCAAGTAGTAGATTCTGAAGCTTTCTTT.

This rearrangement joins TRBV4-1 to TRBJ1-5; the D is unclear. V dropped 0 bases and J dropped 5 bases, with 8 bases sitting between them. This CDR3 contains 14 residues. Germline V gene data show CDR1 as MGHRA and CDR2 as YSYEKL. CDR3 residues: CASSQEGRDQPQHF. Written as DNA, the CDR3 is TGCGCCAGCAGCCAAGAAGGGAGGGATCAGCCCCAGCATTTT.

The chain recombines TRBV6-5 with TRBJ1-2, with 7 nucleotides matching TRBD1. Germline loops: CDR1 MNHEY, CDR2 SVGAGI. The CDR3 runs to 14 residues. V was clipped by 7 bases and J by 4 bases; unmatched bases: 9. CDR3 sequence (DNA): TGTGCCAGCACCACAGGGGTAGGCGGCTATGGCTACACCTTC. Translation: CASTTGVGGYGYTF.

This clone has more than one count but fewer than ten. This chain joins TRBV7-6 and TRBJ2-7; 14 bases match TRBD2. Germline CDR1 and CDR2: SGHVS and FNYEAQ. This CDR3 is 15 amino acids long. Losses at the gene ends were 5 bases for V and 7 bases for J; bases not matched to a gene: 7. CDR3 nucleotides: TGTGCCAGCAGCCGGGGACTAGCGGGAGCTCAAGAGCAGTACTTC. This gives the protein CASSRGLAGAQEQYF.

V is TRBV9 and J is TRBJ2-3, with 7 bases that match TRBD1. V lost 4 bases and J lost 4; bases outside the gene matches: 6. The CDR3 has 14 residues. Per the germline V gene, CDR1 is SGDLS and CDR2 is YYNGEE. The chain's CDR3 is CASSPSTGSDTQYF. The CDR3 bases are TGTGCCAGCAGCCCCTCGACAGGGTCAGATACGCAGTATTTT.

The gene calls are TRBV7-2 and TRBJ1-2; D is uncertain. The length of the CDR3 is 13 residues. Germline CDR1 is SGHTA and CDR2 is FQGNSA. V was clipped by 1 base and J by 8 bases, with 11 bases between them. This CDR3 reads CASSLDPLLGYTF. The CDR3 DNA sequence: TGTGCCAGCAGCTTAGATCCCCTGCTCGGCTACACCTTC. Full variable domain (outside the CDR3, taken from reference TRBV7-2 and TRBJ1-2): GAGVSQSPSNKVTEKGKDVELRCDPISGHTALYWYRQSLGQGLEFLIYFQGNSAPDKSGLPSDRFSAERTGGSVSTLTIQRTQQEDSAVYLCASSLDPLLGYTFGSGTRLTVV.

This clone was detected a few times. This chain uses TRBV15 with TRBJ1-2, with 10 bases identical to TRBD1. This CDR3 is 15 amino acids long. Germline CDR1 reads LNHNV; CDR2 reads YYDKDF (reference sequence). Unmatched junction bases numbered 5, after V lost 0 bases and J lost 7 bases. CDR3 nucleotide sequence: TGTGCCACCAGCAGAGATAGCGGACAGGGGGGTGGCTACACCTTC. Translated: CATSRDSGQGGGYTF.

In its sample, this clone was seen a few times. This chain connects TRBV10-3 to TRBJ2-7; TRBD1 matches at 7 bases. V shed 2 bases and J 6 bases; nucleotides not matched to a gene: 7. The germline gives CDR1 ENHRY, CDR2 SYGVKD. The CDR3 spans 14 residues. DNA for the CDR3: TGTGCCATCAGTGAGACAGGGGAACGGCGCGAGCAGTACTTC. Its translation: CAISETGERREQYF.

This rearrangement joins TRBV11-2 to TRBJ2-7, with D perhaps matching TRBD2 (5 bases). The CDR3 is 15 amino acids. V was pared by 0 bases and J by 2 bases, with 11 bases between. CDR1 is SGHAT, CDR2 FQNNGV, per germline. CDR3 in DNA: TGTGCCAGCAGCTTAGATTCCCCGGGGACCTACGAGCAGTACTTC. This encodes CASSLDSPGTYEQYF.

The chain couples TRBV9 to TRBJ2-1; no firm D call. In germline, CDR1 is SGDLS, CDR2 YYNGEE. V lost 0 bases, J lost 2 bases, and 9 bases lay in between. The CDR3 is made up of 15 amino acids. CDR3 nucleotides: TGTGCCAGCAGCGTAGAGCCCCGGACCTACAATGAGCAGTTCTTC. Protein sequence: CASSVEPRTYNEQFF.

The V gene is TRBV5-6, the J gene TRBJ1-1; D is undetermined. The CDR3 totals 12 residues. Per the germline V gene, CDR1 is SGHDT and CDR2 is YYEEEE. Trimming stripped 3 bases from V and 5 bases from J, with 8 bases between. Written as DNA, the CDR3 is TGTGCCAGCAGCTGGCTCGGGACTGAAGCTTTCTTT. The encoded protein is CASSWLGTEAFF.

This clone was detected a few times. CDR3 sequence reads: CAKGRSYEQYF. CDR3 bases: TGTGCTAAGGGCCGGAGTTACGAGCAGTACTTC. The rearrangement links TRBV7-2 to TRBJ2-7; D ambiguous. CDR3 length: 11 residues. CDR1 SGHTA and CDR2 FQGNSA come from the germline V gene.

The gene calls are TRBV14 and TRBJ1-1; possibly TRBD1 for D (6 bases). Germline V lookup: CDR1 SGHDN, CDR2 FVKESK. This CDR3 contains 16 residues. V lost 7 bases to trimming and J lost 1 base, with 19 bases between them. The CDR3 DNA is TGTGCCAGCACCCTCGTGGGGGGCGCGGCGAACACTGAAGCTTTCTTT. It specifies CASTLVGGAANTEAFF.

This sequence joins TRBV7-9 and TRBJ1-2; TRBD1 matches 7 bases. Germline CDR1 is SEHNR and CDR2 is FQNEAQ (reference sequence). V lost 3 bases to trimming and J lost 8 bases; unmatched junction nucleotides: 9. The CDR3 consists of 14 residues. The CDR3 nucleotides are TGTGCCAGCAGCTTCCAGGGGGTGGGTTTCGGCTACACCTTC. Amino acids: CASSFQGVGFGYTF.

This clone was seen a handful of times. The genes are TRBV7-2 and TRBJ2-3; 14 nucleotides line up with TRBD2. In germline, CDR1 is SGHTA, CDR2 FQGNSA. V was pared by 5 bases and J by 1 base, with 11 bases of the junction left unmatched. The CDR3 runs 19 residues. CDR3 sequence (DNA): TGTGCCAGCAGCGCCTCAGGGACTAGCGGGAGCTATGGCACAGATACGCAGTATTTT. Protein product: CASSASGTSGSYGTDTQYF.

This clone turned up a few times. V gene TRBV27 combines with J gene TRBJ1-4, with a weak D call TRBD1 (5 bases). The CDR3 totals 17 residues. V was shortened by 8 bases and J by 9 bases, with 28 bases between the two germline ends. From germline, CDR1 is MNHEY and CDR2 SMNVEV (reference sequence). CDR3 sequence (DNA): TGTGCCAGCGCCGCCCAATTTCGGGGGGAGTTAATGAAAAAACTGTTTTTT. Translation gives CASAAQFRGELMKKLFF.